These 18 T cell receptor beta chains share one sample of origin, sequenced in a study of blood T cell repertoires in COVID-19 (TCRdb year 2020). Receptor amplification or capture employed the immunoSEQ multiplex PCR assay. Here the immuneACCESS table is served through TCRdb, limited to in-frame sequences with V and J called. Missing clones are a known gap in these copies; in checked studies unresolved V genes cover under half, and the rest lacks a known reason. This sample is represented by under 250,000 clones; 80% to 90% of them were singletons. The ten largest clones add up to approximately 3.5% of the sample. The sequencing input was PBMCs or T cells enriched from blood (not recorded which). The receptors derive from a woman between 18 and 29 years old in a cohort exposed to, infected with or recovered from COVID-19 (not recorded which).

The chain links TRBV30 to TRBJ1-6; no firm D call. The CDR3 spans 16 residues. CDR1 and CDR2 (germline): GTSNPN, SVGIG (reference sequence). V was pared by 5 bases and J by 7 bases, with 21 bases between. Written as DNA, the CDR3 is TGTGCCTGGCCCCGTTCAAAGACAAGTGAGAATTCACCCCTCCACTTT. Translation: CAWPRSKTSENSPLHF.

The V gene is TRBV28, the J gene TRBJ1-5; TRBD1 is a possible D gene (6 bases). CDR1 and CDR2 from the germline V gene are MDHEN and SYDVKM. The CDR3 extends over 15 amino acids. Trimming removed 3 bases at V and 4 bases at J, with 13 bases between. The CDR3 is CASSLGAMGNQPQHF. The CDR3, as DNA: TGTGCCAGCAGTTTGGGGGCTATGGGGAATCAGCCCCAGCATTTT.

The CDR3 sequence: CASRVISGRATETQYF. CDR3 DNA sequence: TGTGCCAGCAGGGTAATTAGCGGGAGGGCCACCGAGACCCAGTACTTC. The V call is TRBV2, the J call TRBJ2-5, with 11 bases fitting TRBD2. V was clipped by 6 bases and J by 5 bases; unmatched bases: 11. There are 16 residues in the CDR3. Germline values: CDR1 SNHLY, CDR2 FYNNEI.

In DNA form, the CDR3 reads TGCGCCAGCAGCTTGGCACCTCTAGAGCAGCAGTACTTC. Translated: CASSLAPLEQQYF. The chain joins TRBV5-1 to TRBJ2-7; D gene ambiguous. The CDR3 has 13 residues. The germline V gene encodes CDR1 SGHRS and CDR2 YFSETQ. Trimming left V 0 bases short and J 8 bases short, with 12 bases between.

This chain links TRBV3-1 (or the pseudogene TRBV3-2) with TRBJ2-1; TRBD1 matches at 11 bases. In germline, CDR1 is LGHDT, CDR2 YNNKEL (reference sequence). CDR3 length equals 17 residues. V gave up 4 bases and J gave up 3 bases; unmatched junction bases: 8. The CDR3 sequence is CASSPHGQGADYNEQFF. CDR3 nucleotide sequence: TGTGCCAGCAGCCCACATGGACAGGGGGCGGACTACAATGAGCAGTTCTTC.

This chain uses TRBV11-3 with TRBJ1-2; D is possibly TRBD1 (5 bases). Between the trimmed V and J ends, which lost 2 bases and 6 bases, there was a span of 7 bases. Germline CDR1 reads SGHNT; CDR2 reads YENEEA. The CDR3 is 12 residues long. The CDR3 DNA sequence: TGTGCCAGCAGCTTAAACAGGAATGGCTACACCTTC. Its protein is CASSLNRNGYTF.

The rearrangement joins TRBV6-5 to TRBJ2-2; D ambiguous. The CDR3 contains 14 residues. Germline values: CDR1 MNHEY, CDR2 SVGAGI. V was cut by 6 bases and J by 9 bases, with 17 bases left in between. This chain's CDR3 is CASSSLSPFRELFF. DNA for the CDR3: TGTGCCAGCAGCTCGCTAAGCCCTTTCCGGGAGCTGTTTTTT.

The rearrangement links TRBV19 to TRBJ2-7, with 8 bases aligning to TRBD2. The length of the CDR3 is 13 residues. The V gene end was trimmed by 5 bases and the J gene end by 6 bases; junction bases not matched to a gene: 6. Germline assignment: CDR1 LNHDA and CDR2 SQIVND (reference sequence). The CDR3 bases are TGTGCCAGTAGTCTAAGAGCGGGAGTCGAGCAGTACTTC. Its translation: CASSLRAGVEQYF.

The CDR3 DNA follows: TGTGCCAGCAGCTTGGGTCGGGAGTACGAGCAGTACTTC. Encoded protein: CASSLGREYEQYF. The V gene is TRBV7-2, the J gene TRBJ2-7, with D possibly being TRBD2 (6 bases). This CDR3 has 13 amino acids. Germline-derived CDR1 and CDR2 are SGHTA and FQGNSA. Trimming took 3 bases from V and 4 from J, leaving 10 bases between them.

The rearrangement links TRBV7-9 to TRBJ2-7; D might be TRBD2 (5 bases). There are 14 residues in the CDR3. Trimming took 6 bases from V and 2 from J, leaving 14 bases between them. CDR1 is SEHNR and CDR2 is FQNEAQ in the germline V gene (reference sequence). CDR3 in DNA: TGTGCCAGCAGTAAAATCGGGGATCCCTACGAGCAGTACTTC. Translation: CASSKIGDPYEQYF.

The V call is TRBV24-1, the J call TRBJ2-3; possible D gene TRBD2, 6 bases. Germline V CDR1 and CDR2: KGHDR, SFDVKD. This CDR3 region has 15 residues. The V and J ends lost 10 bases and 4 bases respectively, with 20 bases between them. CDR3 DNA sequence: TGTGCCACAAGGTCCAATGGAGCGGGCGCAGATACGCAGTATTTT. Translated: CATRSNGAGADTQYF.

The rearrangement uses TRBV24-1 and TRBJ1-2; 9 nucleotides match TRBD1. Per the germline V gene, CDR1 is KGHDR and CDR2 is SFDVKD. V shed 4 bases and J 8 bases; nucleotides not matched to a gene: 13. This CDR3 has 16 residues. In nucleotides, the CDR3 is TGTGCCACCAGTGACTCCGGCACAGGGGGCACGGGAGGCTACACCTTC. Translating it yields CATSDSGTGGTGGYTF.

This chain connects TRBV3-1 (or the pseudogene TRBV3-2) to TRBJ2-5; D may be TRBD1 (5 bases). Trimming pared 5 bases from V and 4 bases from J, leaving 14 bases between. The germline gives CDR1 LGHDT, CDR2 YNNKEL (reference sequence). The CDR3 extends over 14 amino acids. The CDR3 is CASSDRQLGETQYF. CDR3 nucleotide sequence: TGTGCCAGCAGCGACCGACAGTTAGGAGAGACCCAGTACTTC.

The V and J genes are TRBV2 and TRBJ1-1; D perhaps matches TRBD1 (5 bases). Between the trimmed V and J ends, which lost 5 bases and 8 bases, there was a span of 12 bases. CDR1 is SNHLY, CDR2 FYNNEI, per germline. The CDR3 extends over 12 amino acids. CDR3 in amino acids: CASSPQGLEAFF. The CDR3 DNA sequence: TGTGCCAGCAGTCCGCAGGGTTTGGAAGCTTTCTTT.

This chain connects TRBV23-1 to TRBJ2-4; 9 nucleotides line up with TRBD1. TRBV23-1 is reported as an ORF; its role is uncertain. The V segment lost 3 bases and the J segment 0 bases; nucleotides outside the gene matches: 6. The CDR3 is made up of 17 amino acids. The CDR3 nucleotides read TGCGCCAGCAGTCAGGGACAGGGATCTTTAGCCAAAAACATTCAGTACTTC. Amino acids: CASSQGQGSLAKNIQYF.

The chain joins TRBV10-3 to TRBJ2-7; maybe TRBD1 (5 bases). The germline V and J ends were trimmed by 3 bases and 3 bases, with 6 bases remaining between them. From germline, CDR1 is ENHRY and CDR2 SYGVKD. This CDR3 region has 12 residues. The CDR3 sequence: CAISDTGYEQYF. CDR3 nucleotides: TGTGCCATCAGTGACACAGGCTACGAGCAGTACTTC.

The chain employs TRBV29-1 and TRBJ1-1; D possibly corresponds to TRBD1 (5 bases). Trimming shortened V by 7 bases and J by 10 bases, and 19 bases separated the two germline ends. This CDR3 is built from 12 residues. Germline CDR1 and CDR2: SQVTM and ANQGSEA. This CDR3 reads CSALDTLTSAFF. The CDR3 DNA follows: TGCAGCGCTTTGGACACTTTAACTTCAGCTTTCTTT.

Comments on this clone: The same CDR3 also results from other DNA sequences found in this sample. The V call is TRBV10-3, the J call TRBJ1-2, with D hard to call. Deletions cut 6 bases from V and 0 bases from J, with 11 bases between. The CDR3 is 14 amino acids. Germline V gene data show CDR1 as ENHRY and CDR2 as SYGVKD. The CDR3 bases are TGTGCCATCAGCGCCGGGGAAGCTAACTATGGCTACACCTTC. This encodes CAISAGEANYGYTF.